The entry that follows covers one TCR beta chain sequence. Original processing notes: Reference gene primer amplification gave nucleated cell count estimates. Assay: immunoSEQ multiplex PCR; the TCRdb copy retains only in-frame clones and omits some. That table gives V, J and clone size, and the DNA gave D and trimming. The sample lists 150,000 or so clones, 91% occurring once. The entry originates in a study of blood T cell repertoires in COVID-19. Study as a whole: T cells, B-cell-depleted T cells, or PBMCs provided the cDNA or gDNA that served as material.

The V end lost 4 bases, the J end lost 9 bases, and 13 bases lay between the germline ends. The CDR3 consists of 14 residues. Germline-derived CDR1 and CDR2 are MNHEY and SMNVEV (reference sequence). The chain employs TRBV27 and TRBJ1-6; D is perhaps TRBD1 (5 bases). Material: peripheral blood. The receptor was derived from a man aged 50-60 years with acute or convalescent COVID-19. CDR3 protein: CASSWGLRGSPLHF. The CDR3 nucleotides read TGTGCCAGCAGTTGGGGCTTGCGGGGTTCACCCCTCCACTTT.